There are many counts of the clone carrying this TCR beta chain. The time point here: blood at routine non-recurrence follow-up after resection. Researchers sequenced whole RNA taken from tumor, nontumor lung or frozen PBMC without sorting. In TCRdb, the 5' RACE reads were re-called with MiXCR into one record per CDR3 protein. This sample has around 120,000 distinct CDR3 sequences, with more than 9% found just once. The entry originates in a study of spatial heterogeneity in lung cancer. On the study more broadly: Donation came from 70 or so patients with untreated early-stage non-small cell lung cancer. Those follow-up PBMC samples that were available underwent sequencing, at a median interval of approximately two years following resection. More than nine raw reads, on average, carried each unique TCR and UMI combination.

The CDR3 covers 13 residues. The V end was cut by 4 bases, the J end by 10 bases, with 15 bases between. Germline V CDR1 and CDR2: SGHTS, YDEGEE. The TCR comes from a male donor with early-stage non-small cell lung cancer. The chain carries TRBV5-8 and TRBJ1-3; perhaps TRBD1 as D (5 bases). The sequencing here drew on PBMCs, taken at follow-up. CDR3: CASSTVGVKTIYF. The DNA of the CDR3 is TGTGCCAGCAGCACGGTGGGGGTCAAGACCATATATTTT.